A selection of T cell receptor beta chains follows, all from one sample in a study of T cells in Graves' hyperthyroidism and ophthalmopathy. In TCRdb, the multiplex PCR reads were re-called with MiXCR into one record per CDR3 protein. Of about 640,000 distinct CDR3 sequences in the sample, 20% to 25% were seen once. The sample taken for sequencing was blood. The receptors shown here come from a young man with Graves' ophthalmopathy. CDR3s include the opening cysteine and the closing phenylalanine or tryptophan. D genes are given only for firm matches. Size is stated for part of the rows, as once, few or many counts, or as a class when the clone is expanded.

TRBV28	many	.	TRBJ1-1	TGTGCCAGCAGTTCACGGGGTCTGAGGGGGTCAACGGAGGAAGCTTTCTTT	CASSSRGLRGSTEEAFF
TRBV11-2	few	.	TRBJ2-2	TGTGCCAGCACGGTCCCTCGGACGGCAAACACCGGGGAGCTGTTTTTT	CASTVPRTANTGELFF
TRBV20-1	few	.	TRBJ2-7	TGCAGTGCTAGAAACAGATACGAGCAGTACTTC	CSARNRYEQYF
TRBV27	few	.	TRBJ1-1	TGTGCCAGCAGTTTATTATCCGAGAACACTGAAGCTTTCTTT	CASSLLSENTEAFF
TRBV19	.	TRBD1	TRBJ1-5	TGTGCCAGTAGTTCCTTGACAGGGGGGCAGCCCCAGCATTTT	CASSSLTGGQPQHF
TRBV6-1	many	.	TRBJ1-5	TGTGCCAGCAGTGACCAGGCCCCCGGGGGCAATCAGCCCCAGCATTTT	CASSDQAPGGNQPQHF
TRBV20-1	few	.	TRBJ2-7	TGCAGTGCTAGGGGGGCCTACGAGCAGTACTTC	CSARGAYEQYF
TRBV20-1	many	.	TRBJ2-5	TGCAGTGCTGAGTTTGGGACTTTGACCCAGTACTTC	CSAEFGTLTQYF
TRBV19	.	.	TRBJ1-5	TGTGCCAAGCAAGGGGGGAATCAGCCCCAGCATTTT	CAKQGGNQPQHF
TRBV20-1	.	.	TRBJ2-3	TGCAGTGCTAGAGAATCGGCGGGGTTTGCGCAGTATTTT	CSARESAGFAQYF
TRBV27	few	.	TRBJ2-1	TGTGCCAGCAGTGGGAAGGAATACAATGAGCAGTTCTTC	CASSGKEYNEQFF
TRBV28	many	TRBD2	TRBJ2-3	TGTGCCAGCAGTTTCCCGACTAGCGGGGGGGCAGATACGCAGTATTTT	CASSFPTSGGADTQYF
TRBV6-1	.	.	TRBJ2-7	TGTGCCAGCAGTGAAGACAGGGTTGGTCCCTACGAGCAGTACTTC	CASSEDRVGPYEQYF
TRBV7-9	.	TRBD2	TRBJ2-3	TGTGCCAGCAGCCGACCGGGACTAGCGGGATCGAGGAGGGGCACAGATACGCAGTATTTT	CASSRPGLAGSRRGTDTQYF
TRBV7-2	many	TRBD2	TRBJ2-1	TGTGCCAGCAGCTCCGGGGGGGACAATGAGCAGTTCTTC	CASSSGGDNEQFF
TRBV28	.	TRBD1	TRBJ1-1	TGTGCCAGCACTTTTGGGACAGGGCGTGTAGCTTTCTTT	CASTFGTGRVAFF
TRBV30	.	TRBD1	TRBJ1-1	TGTGCCTGGTCAGGGGGCGCGGAGGCTTTCTTT	CAWSGGAEAFF
TRBV28	few	.	TRBJ1-4	TGTGCCAGCAGCAAACAGCTTGCTGAAAAACTGTTTTTT	CASSKQLAEKLFF
TRBV20-1	many	.	TRBJ2-7	TGCAGTGCTAGATCGTCCGGCTACGAGCAGTACTTC	CSARSSGYEQYF
TRBV20-1	few	TRBD1	TRBJ1-1	TGCAGTGCTAGAGCGCGACAGGGGGTGAGATACACTGAAGCTTTCTTT	CSARARQGVRYTEAFF
TRBV2	many	TRBD2	TRBJ2-3	TGTGCCAGCAGGGTTAGCGGGATTAAGACAGATACGCAGTATTTT	CASRVSGIKTDTQYF
TRBV5-6	.	.	TRBJ2-7	TGTGCCAGCAGAGTAAGACCCACAGGACTCTCCTACGAGCAGTACTTC	CASRVRPTGLSYEQYF
TRBV6-2/TRBV6-3	.	.	TRBJ2-2	TGTGCCAGCAGTATTCGGAGAAACACCGGGGAGCTGTTTTTT	CASSIRRNTGELFF
TRBV27	few	.	TRBJ2-2	TGTGCCAGCAGACAGGTCAGCACCGGGGAGCTGTTTTTT	CASRQVSTGELFF
TRBV10-1	.	TRBD2	TRBJ2-1	TGCGCCAGCAGTGAGTGGGCTAGCGGGAAGGAGCAGTTCTTC	CASSEWASGKEQFF
TRBV12-3/TRBV12-4	many	.	TRBJ2-7	TGTGCCAGCACTCCCTCGCTCGTAGAGCAGTACTTC	CASTPSLVEQYF
TRBV5-1	.	TRBD1	TRBJ2-1	TGTGCCAGCAGCCCCGGGACAGCCGACAATGAGCAGTTCTTC	CASSPGTADNEQFF
TRBV5-1	.	.	TRBJ2-1	TGCGCCAGCAGCTTGGGGGGGGGGGCCAATGAGCAGTTCTTC	CASSLGGGANEQFF
TRBV5-1	many	.	TRBJ1-1	TGCGCCAGCAGCTTGGCCCCCGGCTATAGTAGGAGTCGGACTGAAGCTTTCTTT	CASSLAPGYSRSRTEAFF
TRBV5-1	many	TRBD1	TRBJ2-7	TGCGCCAGCAGCCACGGGACAGTGGTAGACGAGCAGTACTTC	CASSHGTVVDEQYF
TRBV20-1	few	TRBD2	TRBJ2-1	TGCAGTGCCGTGGAAGAGCGGGGGGTTTTCTCCTACAATGAGCAGTTCTTC	CSAVEERGVFSYNEQFF
TRBV6-1	.	TRBD2	TRBJ2-3	TGTGCCAGCAGCCGTCTAGCGGGAGGGACCGGGGATACGCAGTATTTT	CASSRLAGGTGDTQYF
TRBV12-3/TRBV12-4	many	.	TRBJ2-1	TGTGCCAGCAGTGTGGAATTACCGCAGGGCAATGAGCAGTTCTTC	CASSVELPQGNEQFF
TRBV15	many	TRBD2	TRBJ2-1	TGTGCCACCAGCAGATCCACTAGCGGAGCTTACAATGAGCAGTTCTTC	CATSRSTSGAYNEQFF
TRBV5-1	many	.	TRBJ2-1	TGCGCCAGCAGCTTGGTAGGGTTTGAGCAGTTCTTC	CASSLVGFEQFF
TRBV7-9	few	TRBD1	TRBJ2-1	TGTGCCAGCATACATCGGTCAGGGGGCGCGGTGGATGAGCAGTTCTTC	CASIHRSGGAVDEQFF
TRBV2	many	.	TRBJ2-1	TGTGCCAGCAGCGAACTAGCCCCTCGTGAGCAGTTCTTC	CASSELAPREQFF
TRBV28	.	.	TRBJ1-1	TGTGCCAGCAGTTTATCACCCACTGAAGCTTTCTTT	CASSLSPTEAFF
TRBV10-3	many	.	TRBJ1-1	TGTGCCATCATGACCGAGGGGGGCGGCACTGAAGCTTTCTTT	CAIMTEGGGTEAFF
TRBV5-1	.	TRBD1	TRBJ2-7	TGCGCCAGCAGCTGGACAGGGGGGTCCTACGAGCAGTACTTC	CASSWTGGSYEQYF
TRBV5-1	many	TRBD2	TRBJ2-1	TGCGCCAGCAGCGGTTCATTAGGACTAGCGGCTTCGTACAATGAGCAGTTCTTC	CASSGSLGLAASYNEQFF
TRBV7-2	.	.	TRBJ2-6	TGTGCCAGCAGCTTACGGGACTCTGGGGCCAACGTCCTGACTTTC	CASSLRDSGANVLTF
TRBV7-3	.	TRBD2	TRBJ2-1	TGTGCCAGCAGCAGGACTAGCGGGAGAAGCCATGAGCAGTTCTTC	CASSRTSGRSHEQFF
TRBV9	few	TRBD2	TRBJ2-1	TGTGCCAGCAGCGTAGCTGGCCTAGCGGGCTTCAATGAGCAGTTCTTC	CASSVAGLAGFNEQFF